This TCR beta chain was captured in a study of cytomegalovirus exposure and HLA in healthy donors. At the level of the study: Among several hundred genotyped donors, around 80% fell in the Caucasian-associated ancestry cluster. General study findings and limits: A classifier reportedly called cytomegalovirus status with high sensitivity and specificity. For most TCR sequences rarity was the rule, although some public TCRs occurred in many donors. Being productive about 90% or about 30% of the time was typical of most TCR beta V segments in an earlier analysis.

As concerns this clone: Its target is not known.

Use of 60 Vbeta and 13 Jbeta primers characterized the PCR. Profiling relied on immunoSEQ multiplex PCR, and the TCRdb table lists in-frame clones only, not all of them. Counted here are about 70,000 clones, around 89% occurring once; the ten biggest clones make up about 12%. The CDR3 has 13 residues. Per the germline V gene, CDR1 is SGHRS and CDR2 is YFSETQ. J lost 12 bases, V lost 0 bases, and 6 bases had no gene match. The material sequenced was PBMCs. The V gene is TRBV5-1, the J gene TRBJ2-1; 7 bases fit TRBD2. This receptor was identified in a woman in her twenties or thirties in good health and CMV-seropositive. In nucleotides, the CDR3 is TGCGCCAGCAGCTTGGGCGGGAGTGTGGGGCAGTTCTTC. Amino acids: CASSLGGSVGQFF.